Below, one TCR beta chain is given with its context. These data come from a study of blood T cell repertoires in COVID-19. Study overall: Researchers got acute and convalescent COVID-19 samples from the United States, Italy and Spain. PBMCs, B-cell-depleted T cells, or T cells were the source of the cDNA or gDNA that made up the material.

Profiling relied on immunoSEQ multiplex PCR, and the TCRdb table lists in-frame clones only, not all of them. The top ten hold 2.4% of the sample, which has hundreds of thousands of clones, 80% to 90% seen once. This clonotype originated in a woman aged 18 to 35 who had recovered from COVID-19. Input material: PBMCs or T cells enriched from blood (not recorded which).

In DNA form, the CDR3 reads TGCGCCAGCAGCCTCGGACTAGCGGGCTTAGGCTCCTACAATGAGCAGTTCTTC. As protein: CASSLGLAGLGSYNEQFF. The rearrangement links TRBV5-1 to TRBJ2-1, with 11 positions matching TRBD2. Trimming removed 4 bases from V and 0 bases from J; junction bases left unmatched: 9. Germline CDR1 and CDR2: SGHRS and YFSETQ. The length of the CDR3 is 18 residues.